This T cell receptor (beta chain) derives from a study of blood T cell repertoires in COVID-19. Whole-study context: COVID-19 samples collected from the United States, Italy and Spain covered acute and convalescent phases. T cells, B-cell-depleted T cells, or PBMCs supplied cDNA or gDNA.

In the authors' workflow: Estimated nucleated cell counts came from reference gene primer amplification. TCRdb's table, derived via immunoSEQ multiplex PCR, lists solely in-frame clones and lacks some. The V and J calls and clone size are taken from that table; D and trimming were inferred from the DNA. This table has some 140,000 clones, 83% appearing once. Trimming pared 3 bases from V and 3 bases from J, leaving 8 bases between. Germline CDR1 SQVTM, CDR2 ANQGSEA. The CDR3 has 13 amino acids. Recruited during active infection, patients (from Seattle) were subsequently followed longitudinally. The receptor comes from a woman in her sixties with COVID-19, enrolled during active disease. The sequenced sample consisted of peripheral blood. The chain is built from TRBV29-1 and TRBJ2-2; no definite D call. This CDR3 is CSVDLSYTGELFF. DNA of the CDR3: TGCAGCGTTGACCTATCATACACCGGGGAGCTGTTTTTT.